These 18 T cell receptor beta chains were all obtained from the same sample, sequenced in a study of shared clonotypes between healthy human individuals. Method: immunoSEQ multiplex PCR; TCRdb's copy keeps in-frame clones and lacks some. The sample lists approximately 710,000 clones, about 90% occurring once. Sequenced sample: memory CD8+ T cells from PBMCs. Regarding subset: CD45RO+ cells pooled with CCR7-negative TemRA cells. These receptor sequences come from a man in his late teens or twenties in good health. Some clones in this sample may be carry-over from other donors' samples.

The rearrangement uses TRBV27 and TRBJ2-5; TRBD2 agrees at 11 bases. Unmatched junction bases numbered 3, after V lost 8 bases and J lost 1 base. This CDR3 is built from 14 residues. Per germline, CDR1 MNHEY and CDR2 SMNVEV (reference sequence). The CDR3: CASSGTSGQETQYF. For the CDR3, the DNA is TGTGCCAGCTCCGGGACTAGCGGCCAAGAGACCCAGTACTTC.

This clone appeared a single time. This chain joins TRBV5-4 and TRBJ2-5, with no clear D. V lost 4 bases, J lost 5 bases, and 12 bases lay in between. Germline loops: CDR1 SGHNT, CDR2 YYREEE (reference sequence). The CDR3 length is 13 residues. CDR3: CASSPISGETQYF. The CDR3 DNA is TGTGCCAGCAGCCCAATTTCTGGGGAGACCCAGTACTTC.

This rearrangement joins TRBV27 to TRBJ2-7; D remains unclear. The V gene's germline CDR1 is MNHEY and CDR2 SMNVEV (reference sequence). Trimming took off 8 bases at V and 0 bases at J, with 11 bases between the two ends. The CDR3 runs 13 residues. In DNA, the CDR3 is TGTGCCAGCGCTGCTTCAAGCTCCTACGAGCAGTACTTC. As protein: CASAASSSYEQYF.

This chain links TRBV5-1 with TRBJ2-7; D uncertain. Trimming shortened V by 4 bases and J by 5 bases, and 19 bases separated the two germline ends. Germline V gene data show CDR1 as SGHRS and CDR2 as YFSETQ. CDR3 length: 15 residues. CDR3 in DNA: TGCGCCAGCAGCGTCCGCCCGGCCGTAGGCCACGAGCAGTACTTC. Protein sequence: CASSVRPAVGHEQYF.

The V call is TRBV6-6, the J call TRBJ2-2, with D perhaps being TRBD1 or TRBD2 (6 bases each). Trimming cost V 6 bases and J 0 bases, with 11 bases left between them. The CDR3 covers 15 residues. CDR1 and CDR2 (germline): MNHNY, SVGAGI (reference sequence). This CDR3 reads CASSGGHTNTGELFF. CDR3 bases: TGTGCCAGCAGCGGGGGACACACGAACACCGGGGAGCTGTTTTTT.

This chain uses TRBV6-4 with TRBJ2-2; 10 nucleotides align to TRBD1. This CDR3 region has 16 residues. CDR1 is MRHNA, CDR2 SNTAGT, per germline. V gave up 0 bases and J gave up 6 bases; unmatched junction bases: 4. This CDR3 is CASSDSGQGGAGELFF. In nucleotides, the CDR3 is TGTGCCAGCAGTGACTCTGGACAGGGGGGCGCCGGGGAGCTGTTTTTT.

The chain joins TRBV7-6 to TRBJ2-3; TRBD2 aligns across 13 bases. Germline assignment: CDR1 SGHVS and CDR2 FNYEAQ. J was trimmed by 0 bases and V by 2 bases; bases with no gene match: 5. CDR3 length equals 18 residues. CDR3: CASSLTRTSGRSTDTQYF. In DNA, the CDR3 is TGTGCCAGCAGCTTAACCCGGACTAGCGGGAGAAGCACAGATACGCAGTATTTT.

The rearrangement joins TRBV11-2 to TRBJ2-7; 9 nucleotides agree with TRBD1. V trimming: 2 bases; J trimming: 0 bases; junction bases outside the gene matches: 5. Germline V gene lookup returns CDR1 SGHAT and CDR2 FQNNGV. This CDR3 comprises 16 residues. In nucleotides, the CDR3 is TGTGCCAGCAGCTTATATGGGGGACAGGGCTCCTACGAGCAGTACTTC. It encodes CASSLYGGQGSYEQYF.

In this sample, this clone turned up once. The chain is built from TRBV5-4 and TRBJ1-1, with a possible D match to TRBD1 (5 bases). The CDR3 is made up of 13 amino acids. Germline-derived CDR1 and CDR2 are SGHNT and YYREEE (reference sequence). Trimming stripped 2 bases from V and 7 bases from J, with 12 bases between. CDR3 DNA: TGTGCCAGCAGCTTAAGGGGAGCTTTTGAAGCTTTCTTT. Translation gives CASSLRGAFEAFF.

A single count supports this clone. The CDR3 protein is CASSLSVRAYEQYF. The CDR3 bases are TGTGCCAGCAGCTTATCCGTACGGGCTTACGAGCAGTACTTC. The V call is TRBV11-2, the J call TRBJ2-7, with D uncertain. The CDR3 extends over 14 amino acids. The V end was cut by 2 bases, the J end by 4 bases, with 12 bases between. Germline CDR1 reads SGHAT; CDR2 reads FQNNGV.

V and J are TRBV29-1 and TRBJ2-1; 10 bases fit TRBD1. With V trimmed by 7 bases and J by 4 bases, 4 bases remained unmatched. Germline V lookup: CDR1 SQVTM, CDR2 ANQGSEA. The CDR3 runs 13 residues. CDR3 coding DNA: TGCAGCGAACGGACAGGGGGGTACAATGAGCAGTTCTTC. This gives the protein CSERTGGYNEQFF.

CDR3 sequence: CASTLGNSPLHF. The CDR3, as DNA: TGTGCCAGCACCCTTGGTAATTCACCCCTCCACTTT. This chain uses TRBV11-2 with TRBJ1-6; no clear D gene. Per germline, CDR1 SGHAT and CDR2 FQNNGV. This CDR3 has 12 residues. Between the trimmed V and J ends, which lost 7 bases and 6 bases, there was a span of 7 bases. The whole variable domain, remainder taken from reference TRBV11-2 and TRBJ1-6, is EAGVAQSPRYKIIEKRQSVAFWCNPISGHATLYWYQQILGQGPKLLIQFQNNGVVDDSQLPKDRFSAERLKGVDSTLKIQPAKLEDSAVYLCASTLGNSPLHFGNGTRLTVT.

The gene calls are TRBV5-1 and TRBJ2-7; weak D call: TRBD2 (5 bases). This CDR3 contains 13 residues. V lost 4 bases, J lost 7 bases, and 15 bases lay in between. Germline V gives CDR1 SGHRS, CDR2 YFSETQ. CDR3 bases: TGCGCCAGCAGCCTGGGCCCCTCGGGGGAGCAGTACTTC. This sequence encodes CASSLGPSGEQYF.

The chain has TRBV6-1 and TRBJ2-7; D possibly corresponds to TRBD1 (6 bases). V was shortened by 7 bases and J by 2 bases, with 9 bases between the two germline ends. In germline, CDR1 is MNHNS, CDR2 SASEGT. The CDR3 contains 12 residues. The DNA for the CDR3 is TGTGCCAGCACATCAGGGGCCTACGAGCAGTACTTC. As protein: CASTSGAYEQYF.

On this clone: Other nucleotide sequences in the sample specify the same CDR3. The chain combines TRBV7-8 with TRBJ2-7; D is tentatively TRBD1 or TRBD2 (6 bases each). The germline V gene encodes CDR1 SGHVS and CDR2 FQNEAQ. The CDR3 has 14 amino acids. V was shortened by 1 base and J by 2 bases, with 9 bases between the two germline ends. The CDR3 here is CASSLEGGPYEQYF. The CDR3 DNA follows: TGTGCCAGCAGCTTAGAGGGGGGCCCCTACGAGCAGTACTTC.

This chain uses TRBV2 with TRBJ1-1, with D perhaps matching TRBD1 (5 bases). Germline loops: CDR1 SNHLY, CDR2 FYNNEI. V was clipped by 9 bases and J by 8 bases, with 13 bases between them. The CDR3 extends over 11 amino acids. CDR3 protein: CARRQSPEAFF. In DNA, the CDR3 is TGTGCCAGACGACAGAGCCCCGAAGCTTTCTTT. The full variable domain, with the rest looked up from reference TRBV2 and TRBJ1-1, is EPEVTQTPSHQVTQMGQEVILRCVPISNHLYFYWYRQILGQKVEFLVSFYNNEISEKSEIFDDQFSVERPDGSNFTLKIRSTKLEDSAMYFCARRQSPEAFFGQGTRLTVV.

The table lists this clone with a count of one. The chain is built from TRBV6-1 and TRBJ2-7, with 10 positions matching TRBD1. The CDR3 extends over 15 amino acids. Germline V CDR1 and CDR2: MNHNS, SASEGT. V shed 1 base, J shed 4 bases, and the junction held 4 bases outside the gene matches. The DNA for the CDR3 is TGTGCCAGCAGTGAAGGACAGGGGGCGGAGTACGAGCAGTACTTC. This encodes CASSEGQGAEYEQYF.

The table lists this clone with a count of one. The rearrangement links TRBV7-3 to TRBJ2-1, with D perhaps matching TRBD1 (5 bases). The CDR3 sequence is 13 residues long. Germline V CDR1 and CDR2: SGHTA, FQGTGA. The V end was cut by 1 base, the J end by 9 bases, with 10 bases between. CDR3 DNA: TGTGCCAGCAGCTTAATTGATGGGGCTGAGCAGTTCTTC. Translation: CASSLIDGAEQFF.